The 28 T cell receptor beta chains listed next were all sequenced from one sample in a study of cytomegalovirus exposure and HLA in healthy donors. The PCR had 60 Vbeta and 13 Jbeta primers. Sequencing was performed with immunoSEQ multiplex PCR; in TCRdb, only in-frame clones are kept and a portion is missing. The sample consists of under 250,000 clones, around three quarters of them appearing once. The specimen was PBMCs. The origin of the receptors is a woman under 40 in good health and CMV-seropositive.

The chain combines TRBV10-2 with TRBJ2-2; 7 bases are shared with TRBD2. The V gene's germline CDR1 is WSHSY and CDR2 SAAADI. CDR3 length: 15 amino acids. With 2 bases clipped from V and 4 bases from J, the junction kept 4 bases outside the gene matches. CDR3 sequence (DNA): TGCGCCAGCAGTGAGGTCCTAGCGGTCACCGGGGAGCTGTTTTTT. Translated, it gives CASSEVLAVTGELFF.

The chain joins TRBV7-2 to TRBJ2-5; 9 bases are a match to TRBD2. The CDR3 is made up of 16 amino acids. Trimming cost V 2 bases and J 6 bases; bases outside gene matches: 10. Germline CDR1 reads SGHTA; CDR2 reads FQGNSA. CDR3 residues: CASSLIAGGVMKTQYF. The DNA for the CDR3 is TGTGCCAGCAGCTTAATCGCGGGGGGGGTCATGAAGACCCAGTACTTC.

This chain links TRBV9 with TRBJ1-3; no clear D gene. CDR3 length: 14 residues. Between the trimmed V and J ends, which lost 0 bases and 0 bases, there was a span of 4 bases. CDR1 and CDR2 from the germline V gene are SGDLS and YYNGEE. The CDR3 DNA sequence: TGTGCCAGCAGCGTAGGAGACTCTGGAAACACCATATATTTT. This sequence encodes CASSVGDSGNTIYF.

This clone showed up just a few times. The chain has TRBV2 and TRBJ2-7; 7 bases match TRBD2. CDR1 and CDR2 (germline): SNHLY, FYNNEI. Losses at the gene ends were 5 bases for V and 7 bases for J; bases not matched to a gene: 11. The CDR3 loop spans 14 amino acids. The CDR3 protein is CASSPDTPRGEQYF. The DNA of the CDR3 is TGTGCCAGCAGTCCTGACACCCCGCGGGGGGAGCAGTACTTC.

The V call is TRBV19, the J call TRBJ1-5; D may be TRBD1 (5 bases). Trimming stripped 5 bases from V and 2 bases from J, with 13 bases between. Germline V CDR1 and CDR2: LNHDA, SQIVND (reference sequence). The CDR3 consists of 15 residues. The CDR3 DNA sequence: TGTGCCAGTAGTGGGGTGGGGCAGGGCAATCAGCCCCAGCATTTT. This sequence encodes CASSGVGQGNQPQHF.

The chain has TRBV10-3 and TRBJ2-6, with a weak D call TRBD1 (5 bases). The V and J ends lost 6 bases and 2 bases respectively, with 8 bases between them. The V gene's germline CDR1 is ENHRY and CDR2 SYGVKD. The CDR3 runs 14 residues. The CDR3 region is CAISQGTGANVLTF. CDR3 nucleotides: TGTGCCATCAGCCAGGGAACTGGGGCCAACGTCCTGACTTTC.

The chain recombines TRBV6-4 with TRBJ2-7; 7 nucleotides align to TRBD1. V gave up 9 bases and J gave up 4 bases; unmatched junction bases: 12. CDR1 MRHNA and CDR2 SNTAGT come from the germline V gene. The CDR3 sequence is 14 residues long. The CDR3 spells CASTARGKGYEQYF. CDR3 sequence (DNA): TGTGCCAGTACAGCCAGGGGGAAGGGGTACGAGCAGTACTTC.

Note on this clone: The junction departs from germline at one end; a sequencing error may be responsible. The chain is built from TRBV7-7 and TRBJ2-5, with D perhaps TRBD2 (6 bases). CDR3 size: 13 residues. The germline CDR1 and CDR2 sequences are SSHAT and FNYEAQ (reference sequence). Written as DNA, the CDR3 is TGTGCCAGCAGTTTAGCGGCACCCGAGACCCAGTACTTC. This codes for CASSLAAPETQYF.

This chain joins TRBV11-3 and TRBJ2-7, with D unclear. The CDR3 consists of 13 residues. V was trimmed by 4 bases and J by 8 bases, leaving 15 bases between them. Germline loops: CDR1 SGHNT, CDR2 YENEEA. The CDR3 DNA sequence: TGTGCCAGCAGCTCACTTCTCCTCCCTAAGCAGTACTTC. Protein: CASSSLLLPKQYF.

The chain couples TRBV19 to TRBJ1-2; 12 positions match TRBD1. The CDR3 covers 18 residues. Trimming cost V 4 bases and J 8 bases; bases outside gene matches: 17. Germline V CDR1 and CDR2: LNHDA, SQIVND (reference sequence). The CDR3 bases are TGTGCCAGTAGTAAGGTCCCGGGACAGGGGGCGTATCAGCGGGGCTACACCTTC. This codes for CASSKVPGQGAYQRGYTF. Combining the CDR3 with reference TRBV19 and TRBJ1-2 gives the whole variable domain DGGITQSPKYLFRKEGQNVTLSCEQNLNHDAMYWYRQDPGQGLRLIYYSQIVNDFQKGDIAEGYSVSREKKESFPLTVTSAQKNPTAFYLCASSKVPGQGAYQRGYTFGSGTRLTVV.

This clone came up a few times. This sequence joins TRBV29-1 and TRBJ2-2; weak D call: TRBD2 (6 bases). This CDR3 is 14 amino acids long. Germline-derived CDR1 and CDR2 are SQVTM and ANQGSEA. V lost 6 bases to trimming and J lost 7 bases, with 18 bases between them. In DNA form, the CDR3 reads TGCAGCGTCGGACGGGACTCCCGCGTCGGGGAGCTGTTTTTT. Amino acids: CSVGRDSRVGELFF.

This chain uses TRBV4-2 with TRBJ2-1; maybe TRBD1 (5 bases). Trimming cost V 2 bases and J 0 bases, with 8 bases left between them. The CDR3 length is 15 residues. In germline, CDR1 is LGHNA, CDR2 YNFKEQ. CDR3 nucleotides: TGTGCCAGCAGCCAACAGGGCAGCTCCTACAATGAGCAGTTCTTC. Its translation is CASSQQGSSYNEQFF.

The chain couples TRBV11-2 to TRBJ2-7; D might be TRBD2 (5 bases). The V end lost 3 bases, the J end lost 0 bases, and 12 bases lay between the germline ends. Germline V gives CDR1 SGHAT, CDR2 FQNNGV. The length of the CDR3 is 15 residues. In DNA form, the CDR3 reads TGTGCCAGCAGCTTTGGGAGCAGAAGCTCCTACGAGCAGTACTTC. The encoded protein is CASSFGSRSSYEQYF.

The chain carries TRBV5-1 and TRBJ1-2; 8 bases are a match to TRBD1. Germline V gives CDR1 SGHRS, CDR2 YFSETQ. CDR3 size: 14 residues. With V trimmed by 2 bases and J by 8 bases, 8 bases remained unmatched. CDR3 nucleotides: TGCGCCAGCAGCTTTGCCAGGGGGCAAGAAGGCTACACCTTC. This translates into CASSFARGQEGYTF.

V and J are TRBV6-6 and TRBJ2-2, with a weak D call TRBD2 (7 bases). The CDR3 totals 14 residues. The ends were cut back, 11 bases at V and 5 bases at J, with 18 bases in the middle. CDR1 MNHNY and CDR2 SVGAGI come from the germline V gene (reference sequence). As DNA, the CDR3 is TGTGCCGGACGAGGGGGGGGGCGAACCGGGGAGCTGTTTTTT. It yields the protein CAGRGGGRTGELFF.

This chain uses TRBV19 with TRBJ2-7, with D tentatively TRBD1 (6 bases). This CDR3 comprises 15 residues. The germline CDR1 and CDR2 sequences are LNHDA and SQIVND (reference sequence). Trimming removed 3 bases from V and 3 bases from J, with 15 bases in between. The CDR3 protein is CASSIRVQGSYEQYF. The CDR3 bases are TGTGCCAGTAGTATCCGCGTCCAGGGGAGCTACGAGCAGTACTTC.

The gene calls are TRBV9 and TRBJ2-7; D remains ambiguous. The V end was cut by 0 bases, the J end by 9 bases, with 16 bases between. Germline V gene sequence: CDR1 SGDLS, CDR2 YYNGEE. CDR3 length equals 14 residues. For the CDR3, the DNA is TGTGCCAGCAGCGTAGGAAATGCCGAAACGGGGCAGTACTTC. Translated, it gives CASSVGNAETGQYF.

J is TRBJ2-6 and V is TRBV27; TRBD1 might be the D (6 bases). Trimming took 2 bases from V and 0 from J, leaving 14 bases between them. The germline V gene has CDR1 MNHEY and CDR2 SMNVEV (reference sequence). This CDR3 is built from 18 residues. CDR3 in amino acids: CASSLGTFPSSGANVLTF. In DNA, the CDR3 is TGTGCCAGCAGTTTAGGGACATTCCCCAGCTCTGGGGCCAACGTCCTGACTTTC.

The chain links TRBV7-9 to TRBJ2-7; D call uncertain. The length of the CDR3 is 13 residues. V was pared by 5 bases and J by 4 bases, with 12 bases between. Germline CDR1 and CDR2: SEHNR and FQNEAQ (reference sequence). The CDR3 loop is CASSPRHDYEQYF. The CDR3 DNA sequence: TGTGCCAGCAGCCCTCGACATGATTACGAGCAGTACTTC.

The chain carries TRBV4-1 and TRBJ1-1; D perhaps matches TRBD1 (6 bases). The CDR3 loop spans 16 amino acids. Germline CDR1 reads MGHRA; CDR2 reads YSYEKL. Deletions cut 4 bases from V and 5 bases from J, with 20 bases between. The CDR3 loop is CASSPLQGPARTEAFF. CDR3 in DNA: TGCGCCAGCAGCCCCCTCCAGGGGCCAGCTAGAACTGAAGCTTTCTTT.

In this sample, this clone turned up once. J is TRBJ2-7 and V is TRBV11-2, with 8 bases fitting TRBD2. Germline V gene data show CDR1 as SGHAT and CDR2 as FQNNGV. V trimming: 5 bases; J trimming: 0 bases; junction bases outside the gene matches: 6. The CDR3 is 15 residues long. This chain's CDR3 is CASSPYSGASYEQYF. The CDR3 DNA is TGTGCCAGCAGCCCCTATAGCGGGGCCTCCTACGAGCAGTACTTC. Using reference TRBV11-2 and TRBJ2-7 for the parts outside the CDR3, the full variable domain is EAGVAQSPRYKIIEKRQSVAFWCNPISGHATLYWYQQILGQGPKLLIQFQNNGVVDDSQLPKDRFSAERLKGVDSTLKIQPAKLEDSAVYLCASSPYSGASYEQYFGPGTRLTVT.

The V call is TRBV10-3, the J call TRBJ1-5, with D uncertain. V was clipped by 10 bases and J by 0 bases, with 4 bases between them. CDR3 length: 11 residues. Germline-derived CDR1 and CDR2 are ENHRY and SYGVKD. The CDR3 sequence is CASGSNQPQHF. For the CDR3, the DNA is TGTGCCAGCGGTAGCAATCAGCCCCAGCATTTT.

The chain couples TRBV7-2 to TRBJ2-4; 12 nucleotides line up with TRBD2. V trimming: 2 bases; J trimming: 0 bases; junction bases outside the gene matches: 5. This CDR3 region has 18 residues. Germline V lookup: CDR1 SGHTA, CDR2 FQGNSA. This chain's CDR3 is CASSLRLAGVGAKNIQYF. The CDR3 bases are TGTGCCAGCAGCTTAAGACTAGCGGGAGTGGGAGCCAAAAACATTCAGTACTTC.

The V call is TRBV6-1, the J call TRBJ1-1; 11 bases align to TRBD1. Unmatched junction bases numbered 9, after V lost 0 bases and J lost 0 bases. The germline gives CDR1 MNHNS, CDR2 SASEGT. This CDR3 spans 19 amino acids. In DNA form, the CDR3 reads TGTGCCAGCAGTGAAGCGTGGCCGGACAGGGGGCGCTTGAACACTGAAGCTTTCTTT. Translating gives CASSEAWPDRGRLNTEAFF.

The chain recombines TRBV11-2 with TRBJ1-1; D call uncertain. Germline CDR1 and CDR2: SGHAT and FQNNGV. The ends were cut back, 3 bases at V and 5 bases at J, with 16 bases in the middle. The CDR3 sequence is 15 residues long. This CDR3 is CASSFPHLSGTEAFF. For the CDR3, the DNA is TGTGCCAGCAGCTTCCCCCACCTATCGGGGACTGAAGCTTTCTTT.

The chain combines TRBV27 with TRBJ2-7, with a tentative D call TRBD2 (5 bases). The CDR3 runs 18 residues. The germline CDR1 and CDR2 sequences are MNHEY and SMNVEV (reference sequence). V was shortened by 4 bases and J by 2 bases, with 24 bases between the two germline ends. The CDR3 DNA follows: TGTGCCAGCAGTTCCATACTCCCCGTTTCCGGGAACCCCTACGAGCAGTACTTC. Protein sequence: CASSSILPVSGNPYEQYF.

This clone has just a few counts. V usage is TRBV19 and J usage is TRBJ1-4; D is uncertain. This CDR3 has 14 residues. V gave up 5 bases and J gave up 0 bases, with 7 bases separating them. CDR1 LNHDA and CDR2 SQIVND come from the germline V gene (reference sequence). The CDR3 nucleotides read TGTGCCAGTAGTCTCCTTGCAACTAATGAAAAACTGTTTTTT. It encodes CASSLLATNEKLFF.

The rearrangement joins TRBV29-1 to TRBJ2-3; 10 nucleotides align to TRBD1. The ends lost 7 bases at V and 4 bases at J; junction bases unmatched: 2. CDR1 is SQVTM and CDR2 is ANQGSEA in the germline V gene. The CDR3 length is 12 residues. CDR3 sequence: CSEGQGADTQYF. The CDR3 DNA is TGCAGCGAAGGACAGGGGGCAGATACGCAGTATTTT.